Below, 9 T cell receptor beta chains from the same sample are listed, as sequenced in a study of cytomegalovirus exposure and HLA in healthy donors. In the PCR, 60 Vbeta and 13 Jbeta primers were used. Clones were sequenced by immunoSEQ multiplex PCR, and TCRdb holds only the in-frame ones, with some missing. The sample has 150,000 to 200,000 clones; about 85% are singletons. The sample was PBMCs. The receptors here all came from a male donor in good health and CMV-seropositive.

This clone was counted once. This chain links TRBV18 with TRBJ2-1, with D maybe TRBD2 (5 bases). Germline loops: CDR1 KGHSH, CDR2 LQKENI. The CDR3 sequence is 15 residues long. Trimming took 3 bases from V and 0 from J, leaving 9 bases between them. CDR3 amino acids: CASSPERSSYNEQFF. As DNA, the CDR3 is TGTGCCAGCTCACCTGAGCGGAGCTCCTACAATGAGCAGTTCTTC.

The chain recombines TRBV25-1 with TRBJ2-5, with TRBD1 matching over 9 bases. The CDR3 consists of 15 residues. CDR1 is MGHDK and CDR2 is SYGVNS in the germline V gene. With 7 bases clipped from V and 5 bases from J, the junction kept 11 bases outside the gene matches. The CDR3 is CASISPGQGGETQYF. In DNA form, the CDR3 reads TGTGCCAGCATCTCCCCGGGACAGGGAGGGGAGACCCAGTACTTC.

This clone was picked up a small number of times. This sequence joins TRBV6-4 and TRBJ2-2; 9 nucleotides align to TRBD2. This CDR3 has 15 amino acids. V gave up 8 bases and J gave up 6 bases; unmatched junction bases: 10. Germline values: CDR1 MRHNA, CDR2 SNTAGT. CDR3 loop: CASAEASGKAGELFF. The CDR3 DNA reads TGTGCCAGCGCGGAAGCTAGCGGGAAAGCCGGGGAGCTGTTTTTT.

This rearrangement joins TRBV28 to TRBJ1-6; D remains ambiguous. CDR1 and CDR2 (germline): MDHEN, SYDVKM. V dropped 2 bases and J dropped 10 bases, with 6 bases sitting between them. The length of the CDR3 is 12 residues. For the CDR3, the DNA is TGTGCCAGCAGTTTACCAGGATCACCCCTCCACTTT. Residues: CASSLPGSPLHF.

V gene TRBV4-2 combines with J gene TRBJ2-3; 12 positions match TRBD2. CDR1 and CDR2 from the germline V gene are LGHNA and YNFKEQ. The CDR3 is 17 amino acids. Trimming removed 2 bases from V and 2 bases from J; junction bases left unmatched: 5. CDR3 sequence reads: CASSQPLAGGPTDTQYF. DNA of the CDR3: TGTGCCAGCAGCCAACCACTAGCGGGAGGCCCCACAGATACGCAGTATTTT.

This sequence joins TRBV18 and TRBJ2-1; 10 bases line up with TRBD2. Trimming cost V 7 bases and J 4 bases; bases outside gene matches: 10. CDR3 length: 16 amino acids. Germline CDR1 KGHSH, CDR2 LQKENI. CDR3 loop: CASFEREGPDYNEQFF. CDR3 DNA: TGTGCCAGCTTCGAGCGGGAGGGCCCGGATTACAATGAGCAGTTCTTC.

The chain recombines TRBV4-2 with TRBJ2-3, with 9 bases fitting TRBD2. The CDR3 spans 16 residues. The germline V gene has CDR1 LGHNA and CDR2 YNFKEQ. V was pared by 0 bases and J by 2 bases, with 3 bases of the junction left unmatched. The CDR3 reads CASSQDLAGLTDTQYF. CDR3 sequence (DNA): TGTGCCAGCAGCCAAGACCTAGCGGGGCTCACAGATACGCAGTATTTT.

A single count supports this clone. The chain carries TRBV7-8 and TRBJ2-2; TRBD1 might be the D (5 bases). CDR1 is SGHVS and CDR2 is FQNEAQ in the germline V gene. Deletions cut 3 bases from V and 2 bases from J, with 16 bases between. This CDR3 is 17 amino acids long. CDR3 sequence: CASSFRGTNPNTGELFF. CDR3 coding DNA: TGTGCCAGCAGCTTTAGGGGCACAAATCCTAACACCGGGGAGCTGTTTTTT.

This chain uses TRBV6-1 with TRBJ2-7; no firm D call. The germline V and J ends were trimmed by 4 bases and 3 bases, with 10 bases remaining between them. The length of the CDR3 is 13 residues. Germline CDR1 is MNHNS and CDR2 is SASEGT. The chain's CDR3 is CASSAVRDYEQYF. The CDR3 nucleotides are TGTGCCAGCAGTGCGGTGAGAGACTACGAGCAGTACTTC.